This TCR beta chain was documented in a study of T-cell reconstitution after alpha-beta-depleted transplantation in children. Unique molecular identifiers were incorporated into the prepared TCRbeta library. TCRdb called the PCR reads again in MiXCR, with one record for every CDR3 protein. Among about 150,000 distinct CDR3 sequences listed, roughly 8.8% were seen once. Trimming took off 3 bases at V and 10 bases at J, with 15 bases between the two ends. This CDR3 comprises 13 residues. Germline CDR1 and CDR2: SGHNT and YYREEE (reference sequence). This clonotype was detected ten times or more. Material: PBMCs, mostly from graft donor cells, obtained 180 days after TCRalphabeta/CD19-depleted stem cell transplant. The chain is built from TRBV5-4 and TRBJ2-3; D is unclear. The receptor comes from a female patient aged 2-10 years who had a stem cell transplant for congenital amegakaryocytic thrombocytopenia, so the T cells may come from the graft donor. CDR3 sequence: CASSSDGPMAQYF. CDR3 nucleotide sequence: TGTGCCAGCAGCTCTGACGGGCCTATGGCGCAGTATTTT.